This entry describes one TCR beta chain. This clonotype has at least ten counts. No antigen is known for it. No qualities accompany the bases; no much larger clone lies one base away. CDR1 SGHVS and CDR2 FNYEAQ were looked up in the germline V gene. V drops 4 bases and J drops 5 bases, leaving 14 bases in between. Counted from cysteine to phenylalanine, this CDR3 has 15 amino acids. Only the CDR3 part of the read is kept: 45 bases, read in frame from the first base. The data derive from a study of patients with pleural tuberculosis (dated by TCRdb to between 2012 and 2015). Sequencing was performed on an Illumina Genome Analyzer IIx. Using fastp trimming at Q25 and MiXCR clonotype assembly, TCRdb reanalyzed the public sequencing data and kept in-frame beta chains. Duplicate CDR3 protein sequences are folded into a single record with the most common DNA and genes. The sample table lists 25,000 to 30,000 distinct CDR3 sequences, over 15% of them with a count of one. The biggest ten clones account for around 3.2% of the sample.

Recombination joined TRBV7-6 with TRBJ2-2; the D match is possibly TRBD1 or TRBD2, with 5 bases aligned in each. The clonotype originates from a human donor with pleural tuberculosis. The sequencing input was peripheral blood. In nucleotides, the sequence is TGTGCCAGCAGCTCCGGGACCGTCGGAACCGGGGAGCTGTTTTTT. It translates as CASSSGTVGTGELFF.